This T cell receptor beta chain was sequenced for a study of cytomegalovirus exposure and HLA in healthy donors. Findings and caveats of the study: The study designated about 160 TCR beta chains cytomegalovirus-associated.

V was clipped by 8 bases and J by 3 bases; unmatched bases: 9. The germline V gene encodes CDR1 SNHLY and CDR2 FYNNEI. The CDR3 spans 14 residues. Donors counted as nominally healthy when sampled, yet unrecorded immune exposures were likely. A multiplex PCR was run with 60 Vbeta primers and 13 Jbeta primers. Generated by immunoSEQ multiplex PCR, the TCRdb table keeps only in-frame clones and is missing some. The data hold 100,000 to 150,000 clones, with roughly 68% observed a single time. Remarks on this clone: As yet, its antigen is unknown.

J is TRBJ2-7 and V is TRBV2, with TRBD1 identical over 8 bases. The sample comprised PBMCs. This TCR derives from a woman in her 50s in good health and CMV-seropositive. The chain's CDR3 is CASRQGQGIYEQYF. For the CDR3, the DNA is TGTGCCAGCCGGCAAGGACAGGGAATCTACGAGCAGTACTTC. Looking up the rest from reference TRBV2 and TRBJ2-7 gives the full variable domain: EPEVTQTPSHQVTQMGQEVILRCVPISNHLYFYWYRQILGQKVEFLVSFYNNEISEKSEIFDDQFSVERPDGSNFTLKIRSTKLEDSAMYFCASRQGQGIYEQYFGPGTRLTVT.